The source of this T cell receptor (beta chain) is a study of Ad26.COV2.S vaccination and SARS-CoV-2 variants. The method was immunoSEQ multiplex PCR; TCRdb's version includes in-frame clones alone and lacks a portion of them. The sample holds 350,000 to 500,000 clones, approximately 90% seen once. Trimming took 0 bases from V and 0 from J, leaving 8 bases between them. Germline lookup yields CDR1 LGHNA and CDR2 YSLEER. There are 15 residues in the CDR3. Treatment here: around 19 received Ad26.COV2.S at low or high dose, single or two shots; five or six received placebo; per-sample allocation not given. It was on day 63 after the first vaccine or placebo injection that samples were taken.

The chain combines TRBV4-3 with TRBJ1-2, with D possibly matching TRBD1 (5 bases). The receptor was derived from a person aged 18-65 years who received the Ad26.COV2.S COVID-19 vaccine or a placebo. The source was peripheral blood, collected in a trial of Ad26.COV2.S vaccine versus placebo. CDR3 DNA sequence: TGCGCCAGCAGCCAAGAGACAGAATCTAACTATGGCTACACCTTC. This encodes CASSQETESNYGYTF.